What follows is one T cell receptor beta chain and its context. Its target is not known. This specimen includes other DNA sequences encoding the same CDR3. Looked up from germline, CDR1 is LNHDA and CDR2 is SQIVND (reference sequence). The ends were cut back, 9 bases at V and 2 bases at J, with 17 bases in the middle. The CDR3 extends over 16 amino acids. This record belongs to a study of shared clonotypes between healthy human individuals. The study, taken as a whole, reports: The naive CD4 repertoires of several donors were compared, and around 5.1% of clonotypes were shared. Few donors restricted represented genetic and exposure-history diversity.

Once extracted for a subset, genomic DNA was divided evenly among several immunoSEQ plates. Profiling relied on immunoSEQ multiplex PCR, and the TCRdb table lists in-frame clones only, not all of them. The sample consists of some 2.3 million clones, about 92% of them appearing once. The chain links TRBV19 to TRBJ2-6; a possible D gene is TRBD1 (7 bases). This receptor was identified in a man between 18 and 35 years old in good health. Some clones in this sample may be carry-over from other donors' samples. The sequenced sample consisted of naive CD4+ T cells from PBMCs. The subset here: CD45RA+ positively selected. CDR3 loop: CASRDRGGAGANVLTF. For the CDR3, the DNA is TGTGCCAGCAGGGACAGAGGAGGGGCTGGGGCCAACGTCCTGACTTTC.